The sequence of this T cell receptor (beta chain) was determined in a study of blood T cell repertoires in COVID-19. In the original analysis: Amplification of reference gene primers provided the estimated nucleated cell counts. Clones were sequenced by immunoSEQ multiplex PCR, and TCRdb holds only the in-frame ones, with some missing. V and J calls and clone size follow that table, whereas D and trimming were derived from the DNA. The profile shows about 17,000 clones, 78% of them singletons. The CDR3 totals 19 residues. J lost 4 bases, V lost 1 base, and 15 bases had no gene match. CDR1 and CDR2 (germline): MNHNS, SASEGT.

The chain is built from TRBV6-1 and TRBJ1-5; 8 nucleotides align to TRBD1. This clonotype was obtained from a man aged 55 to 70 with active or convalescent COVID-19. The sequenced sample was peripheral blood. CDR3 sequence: CASSEGAPHRGGTNQPQHF. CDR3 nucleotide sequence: TGTGCCAGCAGTGAAGGGGCCCCTCACAGGGGGGGTACGAATCAGCCCCAGCATTTT.